This T cell receptor (beta chain) was identified in a study of response to subunit inactivated influenza vaccine. This clonotype was counted at least ten times. Its antigen remains unknown. TCRdb itself ran the RT-PCR reads through MiXCR, one entry per CDR3 protein. Of hundreds of thousands of distinct CDR3 sequences in the sample, approximately 14% were seen once. Overall study results and limits: Authors suggested each seasonal influenza vaccination recruits few new T cells.

This sequence was found in a man aged 45-65 years who received an inactivated influenza vaccine. Sequencing was performed on PBMCs from blood, taken roughly 15 days before vaccination.

The CDR3 protein is CASSSALAGGKRPYEQYF. In nucleotides, the CDR3 is TGTGCCAGCAGCTCAGCTTTAGCGGGAGGTAAACGTCCCTACGAGCAGTACTTC. The rearrangement joins TRBV7-2 to TRBJ2-7; 10 bases agree with TRBD2. With 4 bases clipped from V and 2 bases from J, the junction kept 14 bases outside the gene matches. Germline V gives CDR1 SGHTA, CDR2 FQGNSA. The CDR3 loop spans 18 amino acids.